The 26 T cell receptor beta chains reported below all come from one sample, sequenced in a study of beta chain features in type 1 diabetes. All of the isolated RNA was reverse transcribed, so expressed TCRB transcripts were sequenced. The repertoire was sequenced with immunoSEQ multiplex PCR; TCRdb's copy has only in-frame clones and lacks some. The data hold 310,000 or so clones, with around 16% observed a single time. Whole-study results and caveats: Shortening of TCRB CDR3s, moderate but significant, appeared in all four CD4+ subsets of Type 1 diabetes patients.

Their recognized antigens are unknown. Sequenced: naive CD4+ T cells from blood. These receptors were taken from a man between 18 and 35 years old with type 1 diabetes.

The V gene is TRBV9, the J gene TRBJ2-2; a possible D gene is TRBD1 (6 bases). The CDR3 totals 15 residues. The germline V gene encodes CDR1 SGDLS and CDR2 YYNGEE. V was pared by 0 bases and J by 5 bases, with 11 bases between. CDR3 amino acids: CASSVVGGYTGELFF. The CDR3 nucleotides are TGTGCCAGCAGCGTAGTAGGGGGTTATACCGGGGAGCTGTTTTTT.

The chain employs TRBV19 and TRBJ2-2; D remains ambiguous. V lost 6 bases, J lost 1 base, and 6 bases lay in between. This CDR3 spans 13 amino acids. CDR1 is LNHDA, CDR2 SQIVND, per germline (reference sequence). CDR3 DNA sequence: TGTGCCAGTAGAAACAAGAACACCGGGGAGCTGTTTTTT. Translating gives CASRNKNTGELFF.

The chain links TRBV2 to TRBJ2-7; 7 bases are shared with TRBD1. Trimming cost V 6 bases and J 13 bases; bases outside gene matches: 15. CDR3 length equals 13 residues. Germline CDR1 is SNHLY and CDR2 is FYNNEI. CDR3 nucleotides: TGTGCCAGCAGCAATCGAGGACAGGAGAGGGGTTACTTC. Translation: CASSNRGQERGYF.

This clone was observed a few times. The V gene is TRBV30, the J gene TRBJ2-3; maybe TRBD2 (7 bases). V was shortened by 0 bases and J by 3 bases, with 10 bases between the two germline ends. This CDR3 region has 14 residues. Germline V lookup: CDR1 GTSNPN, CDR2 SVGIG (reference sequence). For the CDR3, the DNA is TGTGCCTGGAGTGTAGGGGGGGTAACAGATACGCAGTATTTT. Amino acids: CAWSVGGVTDTQYF.

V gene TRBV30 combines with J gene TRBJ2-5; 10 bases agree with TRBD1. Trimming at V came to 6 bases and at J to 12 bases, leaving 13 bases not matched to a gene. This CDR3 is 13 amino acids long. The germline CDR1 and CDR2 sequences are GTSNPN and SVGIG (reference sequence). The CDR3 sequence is CACTLAVGTGEYF. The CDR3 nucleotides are TGTGCCTGTACTCTTGCGGTAGGGACAGGGGAGTACTTC.

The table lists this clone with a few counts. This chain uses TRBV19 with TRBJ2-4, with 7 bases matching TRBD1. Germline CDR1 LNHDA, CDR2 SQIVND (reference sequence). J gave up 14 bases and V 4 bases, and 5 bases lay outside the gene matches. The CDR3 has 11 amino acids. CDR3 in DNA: TGTGCCAGTAGTAGAGGGACAGAGAAGTACTTC. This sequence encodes CASSRGTEKYF.

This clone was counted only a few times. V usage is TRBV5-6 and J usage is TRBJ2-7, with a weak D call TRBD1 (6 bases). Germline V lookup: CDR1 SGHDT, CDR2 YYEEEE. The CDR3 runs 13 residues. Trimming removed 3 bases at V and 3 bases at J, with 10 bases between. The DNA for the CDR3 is TGTGCCAGCAGCTCAGGGGCTGGCTACGAGCAGTACTTC. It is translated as CASSSGAGYEQYF.

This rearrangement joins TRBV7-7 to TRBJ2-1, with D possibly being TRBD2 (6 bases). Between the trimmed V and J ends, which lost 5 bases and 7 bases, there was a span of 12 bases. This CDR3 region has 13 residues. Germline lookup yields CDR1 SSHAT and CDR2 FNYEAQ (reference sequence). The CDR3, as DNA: TGTGCCAGCAGCGCGGGGAACCTAAATGAGCAGTTCTTC. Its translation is CASSAGNLNEQFF.

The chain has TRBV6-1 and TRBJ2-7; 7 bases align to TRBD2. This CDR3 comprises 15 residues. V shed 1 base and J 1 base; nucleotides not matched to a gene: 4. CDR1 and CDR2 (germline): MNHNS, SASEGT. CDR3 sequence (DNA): TGTGCCAGCAGTGAAGGTCTAGCGGAATCCTACGAGCAGTACTTC. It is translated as CASSEGLAESYEQYF.

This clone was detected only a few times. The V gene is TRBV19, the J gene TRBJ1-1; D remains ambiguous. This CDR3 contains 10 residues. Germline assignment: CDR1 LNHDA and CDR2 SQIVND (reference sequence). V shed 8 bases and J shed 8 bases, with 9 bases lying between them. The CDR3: CASGGYEAFF. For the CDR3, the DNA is TGTGCCAGTGGAGGGTACGAAGCTTTCTTT.

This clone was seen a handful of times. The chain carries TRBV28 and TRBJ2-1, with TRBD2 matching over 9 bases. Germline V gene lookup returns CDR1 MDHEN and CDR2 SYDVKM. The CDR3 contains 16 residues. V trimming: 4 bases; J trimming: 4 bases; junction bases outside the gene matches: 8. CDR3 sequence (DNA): TGTGCCAGCAGTTCCATGACTAGCGGAACATACAATGAGCAGTTCTTC. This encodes CASSSMTSGTYNEQFF. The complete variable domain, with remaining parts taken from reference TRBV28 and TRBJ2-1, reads DVKVTQSSRYLVKRTGEKVFLECVQDMDHENMFWYRQDPGLGLRLIYFSYDVKMKEKGDIPEGYSVSREKKERFSLILESASTNQTSMYLCASSSMTSGTYNEQFFGPGTRLTVL.

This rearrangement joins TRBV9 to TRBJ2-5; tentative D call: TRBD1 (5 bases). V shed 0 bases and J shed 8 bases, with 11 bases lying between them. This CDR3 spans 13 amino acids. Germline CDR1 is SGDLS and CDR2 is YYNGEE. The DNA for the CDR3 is TGTGCCAGCAGCGTAGAAGGGGATGGAACCCAGTACTTC. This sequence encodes CASSVEGDGTQYF.

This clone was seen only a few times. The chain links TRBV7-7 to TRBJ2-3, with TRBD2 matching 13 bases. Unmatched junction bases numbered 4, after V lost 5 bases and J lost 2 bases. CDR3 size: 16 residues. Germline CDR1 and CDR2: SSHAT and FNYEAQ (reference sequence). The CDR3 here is CASSAGLAGNTDTQYF. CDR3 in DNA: TGTGCCAGCAGCGCGGGACTAGCGGGGAACACAGATACGCAGTATTTT. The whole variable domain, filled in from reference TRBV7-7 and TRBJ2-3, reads GAGVSQSPRYKVTKRGQDVTLRCDPISSHATLYWYQQALGQGPEFLTYFNYEAQPDKSGLPSDRFSAERPEGSISTLTIQRTEQRDSAMYRCASSAGLAGNTDTQYFGPGTRLTVL.

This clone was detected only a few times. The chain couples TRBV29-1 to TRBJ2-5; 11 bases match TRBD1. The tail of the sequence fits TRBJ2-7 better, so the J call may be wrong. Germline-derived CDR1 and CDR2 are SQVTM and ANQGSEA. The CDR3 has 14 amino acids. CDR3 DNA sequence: TGCAGCGTTGATCACGGGACAGGGGGCTACGAGCAGTACTTC. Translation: CSVDHGTGGYEQYF.

CDR3 sequence reads: CASSEAGRGTDTQYF. The CDR3 nucleotides are TGTGCCAGCAGTGAAGCCGGCCGGGGAACAGATACGCAGTATTTT. V is TRBV25-1 and J is TRBJ2-3, with D perhaps matching TRBD2 (5 bases). CDR3 length: 15 residues. V was trimmed by 2 bases and J by 3 bases, leaving 12 bases between them. CDR1 is MGHDK, CDR2 SYGVNS, per germline.

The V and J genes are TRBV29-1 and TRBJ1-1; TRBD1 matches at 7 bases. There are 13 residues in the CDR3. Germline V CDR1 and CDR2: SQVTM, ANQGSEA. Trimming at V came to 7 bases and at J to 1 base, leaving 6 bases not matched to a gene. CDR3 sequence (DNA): TGCAGCGCAGGGGGACCGCCGAACACTGAAGCTTTCTTT. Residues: CSAGGPPNTEAFF.

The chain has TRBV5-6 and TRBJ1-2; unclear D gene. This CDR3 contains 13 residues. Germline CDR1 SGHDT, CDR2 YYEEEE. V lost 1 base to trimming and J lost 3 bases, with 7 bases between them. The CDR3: CASSLPGDYGYTF. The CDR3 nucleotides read TGTGCCAGCAGCTTGCCGGGAGACTATGGCTACACCTTC.

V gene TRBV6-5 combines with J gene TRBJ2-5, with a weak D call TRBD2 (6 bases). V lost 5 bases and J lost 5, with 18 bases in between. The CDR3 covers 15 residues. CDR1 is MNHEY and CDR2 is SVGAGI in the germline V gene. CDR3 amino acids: CASSPRTAGRETQYF. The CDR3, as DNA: TGTGCCAGCAGTCCTAGAACCGCAGGGAGGGAGACCCAGTACTTC.

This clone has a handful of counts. CDR3 protein: CASNSADTQYF. The CDR3 DNA reads TGCGCCAGTAACTCGGCAGATACGCAGTATTTT. The chain couples TRBV5-1 to TRBJ2-3; no reliable D call. This CDR3 spans 11 amino acids. V shed 8 bases and J shed 4 bases, with 8 bases lying between them. The germline V gene has CDR1 SGHRS and CDR2 YFSETQ.

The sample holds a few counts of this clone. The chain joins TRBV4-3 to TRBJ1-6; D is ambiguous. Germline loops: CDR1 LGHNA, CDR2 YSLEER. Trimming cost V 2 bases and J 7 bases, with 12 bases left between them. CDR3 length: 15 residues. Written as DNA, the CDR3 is TGCGCCAGCAGCCAATACGGTGGGAGGAATTCACCCCTCCACTTT. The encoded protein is CASSQYGGRNSPLHF.

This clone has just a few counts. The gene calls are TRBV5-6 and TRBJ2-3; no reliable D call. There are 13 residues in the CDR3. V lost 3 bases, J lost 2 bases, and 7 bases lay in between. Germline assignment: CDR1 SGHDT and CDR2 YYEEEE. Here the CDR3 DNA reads TGTGCCAGCAGCTCCAGGATCACAGATACGCAGTATTTT. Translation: CASSSRITDTQYF. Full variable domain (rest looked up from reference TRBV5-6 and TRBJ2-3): DAGVTQSPTHLIKTRGQQVTLRCSPKSGHDTVSWYQQALGQGPQFIFQYYEEEERQRGNFPDRFSGHQFPNYSSELNVNALLLGDSALYLCASSSRITDTQYFGPGTRLTVL.

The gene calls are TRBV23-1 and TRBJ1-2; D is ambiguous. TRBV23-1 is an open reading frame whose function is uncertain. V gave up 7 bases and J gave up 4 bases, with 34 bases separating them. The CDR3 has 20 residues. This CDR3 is CASTPDGGSSPREVTYGYTF. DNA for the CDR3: TGCGCCAGCACTCCGGACGGAGGGAGCTCGCCAAGGGAGGTTACCTATGGCTACACCTTC.

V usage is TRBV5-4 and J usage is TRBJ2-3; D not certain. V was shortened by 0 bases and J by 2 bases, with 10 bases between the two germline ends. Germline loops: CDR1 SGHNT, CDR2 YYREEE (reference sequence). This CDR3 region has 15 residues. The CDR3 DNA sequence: TGTGCCAGCAGCTTGGATGTAGTCTCCACAGATACGCAGTATTTT. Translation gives CASSLDVVSTDTQYF.

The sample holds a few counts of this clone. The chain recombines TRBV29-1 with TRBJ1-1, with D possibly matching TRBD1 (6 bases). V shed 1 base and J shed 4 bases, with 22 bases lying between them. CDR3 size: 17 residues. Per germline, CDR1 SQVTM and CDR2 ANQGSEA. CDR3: CSVEVRGGAFLGTEAFF. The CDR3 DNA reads TGCAGCGTTGAAGTAAGGGGGGGGGCATTTTTGGGCACTGAAGCTTTCTTT.

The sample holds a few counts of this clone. The CDR3 reads CASWLAGSSYEQYF. CDR3 coding DNA: TGTGCCAGTTGGTTAGCGGGGAGCTCCTACGAGCAGTACTTC. The chain uses TRBV28 and TRBJ2-7; the match to TRBD2 covers 8 bases. Looked up from germline, CDR1 is MDHEN and CDR2 is SYDVKM. V shed 9 bases and J 0 bases; nucleotides not matched to a gene: 7. CDR3 length: 14 residues.

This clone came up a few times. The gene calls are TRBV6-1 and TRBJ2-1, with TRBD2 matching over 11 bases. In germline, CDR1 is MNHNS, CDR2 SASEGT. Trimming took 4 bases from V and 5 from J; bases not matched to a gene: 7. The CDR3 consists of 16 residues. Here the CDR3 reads CASSGFGLAGDNEQFF. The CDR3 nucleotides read TGTGCCAGCAGTGGATTCGGACTAGCGGGTGACAATGAGCAGTTCTTC.